The next 18 T cell receptor beta chains were all read from a single sample in a study of T-cell reconstitution after alpha-beta-depleted transplantation in children. Unique molecular identifiers were incorporated into the prepared TCRbeta library. One entry per CDR3 protein, called by TCRdb with MiXCR from the PCR reads. This table holds almost 500,000 distinct CDR3 sequences, roughly an eighth found once. Material: PBMCs from the stem cell graft donor, obtained from the stem cell graft. These receptors were taken from a human donor who donated a stem cell graft to a child with combined immunodeficiency.

This clonotype has only a few counts. The rearrangement links TRBV5-5 to TRBJ1-4, with D perhaps TRBD1 (5 bases). The germline V gene encodes CDR1 SGHKS and CDR2 YYEKEE (reference sequence). This CDR3 spans 13 amino acids. V lost 7 bases to trimming and J lost 6 bases, with 13 bases between them. The DNA of the CDR3 is TGTGCCAGCGGGATCGAAGGGGATGAAAAACTGTTTTTT. Protein product: CASGIEGDEKLFF. The variable domain in full, with the rest retrieved from reference TRBV5-5 and TRBJ1-4, is DAGVTQSPTHLIKTRGQQVTLRCSPISGHKSVSWYQQVLGQGPQFIFQYYEKEERGRGNFPDRFSARQFPNYSSELNVNALLLGDSALYLCASGIEGDEKLFFGSGTQLSVL.

The V gene is TRBV5-4, the J gene TRBJ2-3; TRBD1 aligns across 10 bases. CDR1 is SGHNT and CDR2 is YYREEE in the germline V gene (reference sequence). The CDR3 spans 16 residues. V shed 4 bases, J shed 5 bases, and the junction held 10 bases outside the gene matches. The CDR3 DNA reads as TGTGCCAGCAGCGGGGGGGACAGGGGCGTCAAAGATACGCAGTATTTT. Amino acid sequence: CASSGGDRGVKDTQYF.

Only a few counts were recorded for this clonotype. The chain uses TRBV6-2 or TRBV6-3 and TRBJ1-4, with no clear D. The CDR3 runs to 13 residues. V lost 8 bases and J lost 0, with 7 bases in between. CDR1 is MNHEY and CDR2 is SVGEGT in the germline V gene. The CDR3: CASRSATNEKLFF. The CDR3 nucleotides read TGTGCCAGCCGTTCCGCAACTAATGAAAAACTGTTTTTT.

The sample holds many counts of this clonotype. V is TRBV7-2 and J is TRBJ2-1; 10 bases line up with TRBD2. Germline loops: CDR1 SGHTA, CDR2 FQGNSA. Trimming took 5 bases from V and 7 from J; bases not matched to a gene: 11. The CDR3 runs to 16 residues. Here the CDR3 reads CASSPERDSGRNEQFF. CDR3 coding DNA: TGTGCCAGCAGCCCAGAACGGGATAGCGGGAGGAATGAGCAGTTCTTC.

On this clonotype itself: A junction end diverges from the germline sequence, so it may reflect a read error. The chain joins TRBV7-7 to TRBJ2-2; 7 nucleotides align to TRBD2. The germline V gene encodes CDR1 SSHAT and CDR2 FNYEAQ (reference sequence). The CDR3 length is 16 residues. The CDR3 here is CASSLEGGFNTGELFF. In nucleotides, the CDR3 is TGTGCTAGCAGCTTGGAGGGAGGGTTTAACACCGGGGAGCTGTTTTTT.

V gene TRBV6-5 combines with J gene TRBJ2-2; TRBD1 agrees at 8 bases. With 0 bases clipped from V and 7 bases from J, the junction kept 16 bases outside the gene matches. The CDR3 length is 19 residues. Per the germline V gene, CDR1 is MNHEY and CDR2 is SVGAGI. The CDR3 DNA sequence: TGTGCCAGCAGTTACTCGTTCGGATATCAGGGGGCTCAGGGCGGGGAGCTGTTTTTT. Protein product: CASSYSFGYQGAQGGELFF.

The chain links TRBV5-6 to TRBJ1-1, with no clear D. Looked up from germline, CDR1 is SGHDT and CDR2 is YYEEEE. This CDR3 region has 14 residues. The germline V and J ends were trimmed by 2 bases and 3 bases, with 11 bases remaining between them. CDR3 region: CASSLMGGHTEAFF. The CDR3 region has the DNA TGTGCCAGCAGCTTAATGGGAGGGCACACTGAAGCTTTCTTT. Full variable domain (rest looked up from reference TRBV5-6 and TRBJ1-1): DAGVTQSPTHLIKTRGQQVTLRCSPKSGHDTVSWYQQALGQGPQFIFQYYEEEERQRGNFPDRFSGHQFPNYSSELNVNALLLGDSALYLCASSLMGGHTEAFFGQGTRLTVV.

This clonotype was seen ten or more times. The genes are TRBV9 and TRBJ2-7; the D gene is possibly TRBD2 (5 bases). The V end lost 0 bases, the J end lost 2 bases, and 12 bases lay between the germline ends. This CDR3 region has 15 residues. Germline V gene data show CDR1 as SGDLS and CDR2 as YYNGEE. The CDR3 nucleotides are TGTGCCAGCAGCGTAGAGCCGAGGGCGACCTACGAGCAGTACTTC. Its translation: CASSVEPRATYEQYF.

This clonotype was detected once. CDR3 protein: CASTQGGVESYNEQFF. The CDR3 DNA sequence: TGCGCCAGCACCCAGGGGGGGGTTGAGTCCTACAATGAGCAGTTCTTC. The chain recombines TRBV5-1 with TRBJ2-1; D is tentatively TRBD1 or TRBD2 (7 bases each). V was trimmed by 6 bases and J by 1 base, leaving 17 bases between them. Germline assignment: CDR1 SGHRS and CDR2 YFSETQ. The CDR3 length is 16 residues.

V and J are TRBV18 and TRBJ1-1; D is possibly TRBD1 (5 bases). The V and J ends lost 5 bases and 6 bases respectively, with 13 bases between them. The CDR3 is made up of 13 amino acids. CDR1 is KGHSH and CDR2 is LQKENI in the germline V gene. The CDR3 spells CASSGQGSSEAFF. The CDR3 DNA reads as TGTGCCAGCTCAGGCCAGGGATCCTCTGAAGCTTTCTTT. Filled out from reference TRBV18 and TRBJ1-1, the complete variable domain reads NAGVMQNPRHLVRRRGQEARLRCSPMKGHSHVYWYRQLPEEGLKFMVYLQKENIIDESGMPKERFSAEFPKEGPSILRIQQVVRGDSAAYFCASSGQGSSEAFFGQGTRLTVV.

To note about this clonotype: As the CDR3 is not closed by the conserved phenylalanine or tryptophan, this likely results from a read error. This chain connects TRBV30 to TRBJ1-5; no clear D gene. The CDR3 extends over 14 amino acids. Germline-derived CDR1 and CDR2 are GTSNPN and SVGIG (reference sequence). V lost 0 bases, J lost 2 bases, and 8 bases lay in between. CDR3 loop: CAWSVQMGNQPQHC. CDR3 sequence (DNA): TGTGCCTGGAGTGTACAGATGGGCAATCAGCCCCAGCATTGT.

This clonotype was counted many times. The V call is TRBV29-1, the J call TRBJ2-7; D unresolved. Germline V gene sequence: CDR1 SQVTM, CDR2 ANQGSEA. This CDR3 has 12 amino acids. The germline V and J ends were trimmed by 2 bases and 3 bases, with 8 bases remaining between them. The chain's CDR3 is CSVEKGNYEQYF. The CDR3 DNA follows: TGCAGCGTTGAAAAAGGAAACTACGAGCAGTACTTC.

The chain recombines TRBV27 with TRBJ1-6; D remains unclear. From germline, CDR1 is MNHEY and CDR2 SMNVEV (reference sequence). Trimming removed 5 bases at V and 6 bases at J, with 14 bases between. The CDR3 is made up of 15 amino acids. The CDR3 spells CASSRVAYANSPLHF. Written as DNA, the CDR3 is TGTGCCAGCAGTCGGGTAGCCTACGCTAATTCACCCCTCCACTTT.

This clonotype has just a few counts. The chain has TRBV27 and TRBJ2-7; D perhaps matches TRBD1 (5 bases). CDR1 is MNHEY, CDR2 SMNVEV, per germline (reference sequence). The ends were cut back, 3 bases at V and 2 bases at J, with 11 bases in the middle. This CDR3 contains 14 residues. The CDR3 reads CASSLGPTPYEQYF. The CDR3, as DNA: TGTGCCAGCAGTTTGGGGCCGACACCCTACGAGCAGTACTTC.

This chain links TRBV15 with TRBJ2-3, with TRBD2 matching over 11 bases. There are 19 residues in the CDR3. Germline assignment: CDR1 LNHNV and CDR2 YYDKDF (reference sequence). The V gene end was trimmed by 1 base and the J gene end by 0 bases; junction bases not matched to a gene: 9. CDR3 sequence: CATSRVGLAEFISTDTQYF. In DNA form, the CDR3 reads TGTGCCACCAGCAGAGTGGGACTAGCGGAGTTTATAAGCACAGATACGCAGTATTTT.

This clonotype was detected only a few times. V is TRBV12-3 or TRBV12-4 and J is TRBJ1-4, with TRBD1 matching over 7 bases. The CDR3 is made up of 17 amino acids. J gave up 8 bases and V 3 bases, and 15 bases lay outside the gene matches. This chain's CDR3 is CASSFAREGQTREKLFF. In DNA, the CDR3 is TGTGCCAGCAGTTTCGCCCGCGAGGGACAGACGCGAGAAAAACTGTTTTTT.

This chain joins TRBV28 and TRBJ1-2; D call uncertain. The germline gives CDR1 MDHEN, CDR2 SYDVKM. The CDR3 sequence is 12 residues long. Trimming cost V 8 bases and J 7 bases, with 14 bases left between them. The CDR3 sequence is CASVNEDFGYTF. The CDR3 bases are TGTGCCAGCGTGAACGAAGACTTTGGCTACACCTTC.

This clonotype was seen repeatedly, ten times or more. The V gene is TRBV29-1, the J gene TRBJ1-1; D remains unclear. Germline V gene sequence: CDR1 SQVTM, CDR2 ANQGSEA. The length of the CDR3 is 13 residues. V was trimmed by 4 bases and J by 2 bases, leaving 11 bases between them. The CDR3 nucleotides read TGCAGCGTTGCTACGGACCCAAACACTGAAGCTTTCTTT. This encodes CSVATDPNTEAFF.